The 12 T cell receptor beta chains below were found in one sample sequenced in a study of blood T cell repertoires in COVID-19. TCRdb keeps only in-frame clones here, not all; method: immunoSEQ multiplex PCR. Among some 490,000 clones, 70% to 90% were seen once, and the ten largest hold 8% to 9.5%. Input material: PBMCs or T cells enriched from blood (not recorded which). Receptors originate from a woman aged 55-70 years who had recovered from COVID-19.

The chain is built from TRBV5-1 and TRBJ1-1; TRBD1 matches at 10 bases. The CDR3 consists of 16 residues. V was clipped by 4 bases and J by 0 bases; unmatched bases: 6. The germline CDR1 and CDR2 sequences are SGHRS and YFSETQ. The CDR3 nucleotides read TGCGCCAGCAGCGCAGGGACAGGGGCCCTGAACACTGAAGCTTTCTTT. Translated, it gives CASSAGTGALNTEAFF.

A single count supports this clone. The genes are TRBV28 and TRBJ1-5; no definite D call. This CDR3 region has 15 residues. V was trimmed by 2 bases and J by 5 bases, leaving 13 bases between them. Germline values: CDR1 MDHEN, CDR2 SYDVKM. CDR3 bases: TGTGCCAGCAGTTTAACTGACGGACTTTATCAGCCCCAGCATTTT. It encodes CASSLTDGLYQPQHF.

The chain couples TRBV2 to TRBJ2-7; 7 bases are shared with TRBD1. Germline V CDR1 and CDR2: SNHLY, FYNNEI. V trimming: 2 bases; J trimming: 3 bases; junction bases outside the gene matches: 13. The length of the CDR3 is 17 residues. The chain's CDR3 is CASSEPKDRSRNYEQYF. CDR3 bases: TGTGCCAGCAGTGAACCTAAGGACAGGTCTAGAAACTACGAGCAGTACTTC.

The chain carries TRBV16 and TRBJ1-6, with D possibly TRBD1 on 6 matching bases. V lost 2 bases to trimming and J lost 16 bases, with 18 bases between them. The CDR3 totals 14 residues. Looked up from germline, CDR1 is KGHSY and CDR2 is FQNENV. CDR3 nucleotide sequence: TGTGCCAGCAGCCAAATCCCTGGGGGCAGGGAACTCCACTTT. Translated, it gives CASSQIPGGRELHF.

This clone was found a few times. This sequence joins TRBV7-2 and TRBJ1-1; the D gene is possibly TRBD1 (6 bases). Germline V lookup: CDR1 SGHTA, CDR2 FQGNSA. Trimming took off 3 bases at V and 1 base at J, with 9 bases between the two ends. This CDR3 region has 14 residues. CDR3: CASSFGGANTEAFF. CDR3 nucleotides: TGTGCCAGCAGCTTTGGGGGGGCGAACACTGAAGCTTTCTTT.

The chain links TRBV29-1 to TRBJ2-3, with a tentative D call TRBD2 (5 bases). The CDR3 totals 12 residues. V lost 5 bases to trimming and J lost 1 base, with 7 bases between them. Germline lookup yields CDR1 SQVTM and CDR2 ANQGSEA. The CDR3 nucleotides are TGCAGCGTTCTGCGGGGCACAGATACGCAGTATTTT. It codes for CSVLRGTDTQYF.

This clone came up once. The chain is built from TRBV5-1 and TRBJ1-1; no firm D call. Trimming removed 3 bases from V and 0 bases from J, with 6 bases in between. In germline, CDR1 is SGHRS, CDR2 YFSETQ. CDR3 length: 13 amino acids. In nucleotides, the CDR3 is TGCGCCAGCAGCTCCGCAGTGAACACTGAAGCTTTCTTT. As protein: CASSSAVNTEAFF. The full variable domain, rest sourced from reference TRBV5-1 and TRBJ1-1, is KAGVTQTPRYLIKTRGQQVTLSCSPISGHRSVSWYQQTPGQGLQFLFEYFSETQRNKGNFPGRFSGRQFSNSRSEMNVSTLELGDSALYLCASSSAVNTEAFFGQGTRLTVV.

Points on this clone: The sample contains more than one DNA sequence encoding this CDR3. The chain is built from TRBV12-3 or TRBV12-4 and TRBJ1-1, with D hard to call. Trimming took 1 base from V and 1 from J, leaving 4 bases between them. The CDR3 extends over 13 amino acids. CDR3: CASSLVRNTEAFF. The CDR3, as DNA: TGTGCCAGCAGTTTAGTGAGGAACACTGAAGCTTTCTTT.

This clone was seen a handful of times. J is TRBJ2-4 and V is TRBV19; 7 positions match TRBD1. The V segment lost 5 bases and the J segment 0 bases; nucleotides outside the gene matches: 4. The CDR3 is made up of 15 amino acids. The germline V gene encodes CDR1 LNHDA and CDR2 SQIVND (reference sequence). The CDR3: CASSGTELAKNIQYF. The CDR3, as DNA: TGTGCCAGTAGTGGGACAGAATTAGCCAAAAACATTCAGTACTTC.

The chain links TRBV10-3 to TRBJ2-1, with 15 bases matching TRBD2. CDR1 and CDR2 from the germline V gene are ENHRY and SYGVKD. The J segment lost 1 base and the V segment lost 4 bases, leaving 2 bases of the junction unmatched. The CDR3 has 17 amino acids. The CDR3 DNA reads TGTGCCATCAGTGGGACTAGCGGGGGGGAATCCTACAATGAGCAGTTCTTC. Its translation is CAISGTSGGESYNEQFF.

This chain links TRBV6-4 with TRBJ1-6; possibly TRBD1 for D (5 bases). The CDR3 contains 15 residues. The V end lost 2 bases, the J end lost 8 bases, and 13 bases lay between the germline ends. The germline V gene encodes CDR1 MRHNA and CDR2 SNTAGT. CDR3: CASSDPGLMHSPLHF. Written as DNA, the CDR3 is TGTGCCAGCAGTGACCCGGGACTGATGCATTCACCCCTCCACTTT.

The genes are TRBV6-6 and TRBJ2-7; a weak D match, TRBD2 (6 bases). Germline V lookup: CDR1 MNHNY, CDR2 SVGAGI (reference sequence). This CDR3 contains 13 residues. V lost 2 bases, J lost 5 bases, and 10 bases lay in between. CDR3 DNA sequence: TGTGCCAGCAGTTACAGGGAGGTTGACGAGCAGTACGTC. This translates into CASSYREVDEQYV.